This TCR beta chain was sequenced for a study of blood T cells in healthy people across ages. For the second PCR, which ran for about 6 to 11 cycles, a sample-barcoded 5' primer and a J-beta primer mix were used. A single record per CDR3 protein comes from TCRdb applying MiXCR to the 5' RACE reads. Of roughly 800,000 distinct CDR3 sequences listed, roughly 53% are singletons. This clonotype was seen just once. This CDR3 contains 16 residues. With V trimmed by 4 bases and J by 5 bases, 4 bases remained unmatched. Germline V gene sequence: CDR1 MRHNA, CDR2 SNTAGT. The sequence was collected from a man older than 75 in good health. Specimen: blood. The chain employs TRBV6-4 and TRBJ2-1; 14 nucleotides line up with TRBD2. The CDR3 loop reads CASSGLAGGPNNEQFF. CDR3 DNA sequence: TGTGCCAGCAGTGGACTAGCGGGAGGGCCCAACAATGAGCAGTTCTTC.